Following are 16 T cell receptor beta chains from one sample sequenced in a study of metastatic and nonmetastatic thyroid tumors. Via MiXCR, TCRdb re-called the PCR reads. The sample lists 75,000 to 100,000 clones, about an eighth occurring once. No patient had received any treatment before thyroid surgery. Source material: blood. The receptor source for this set is a female donor with papillary thyroid cancer or a benign thyroid nodule (not recorded which). Some clones in this sample may be carry-over from other donors' samples.

This clone was seen repeatedly, ten times or more. The J gene is TRBJ2-7, the V gene TRBV15, with D uncertain. The CDR3 has 15 amino acids. Germline values: CDR1 LNHNV, CDR2 YYDKDF (reference sequence). Trimming removed 0 bases from V and 0 bases from J, with 9 bases in between. The CDR3 DNA reads TGTGCCACCAGCAGAGAGGGTGCTAGCTCCTACGAGCAGTACTTC. Encoded protein: CATSREGASSYEQYF.

This clone has more than one count but fewer than ten. Given a much more abundant clone one base away, this may be a read error. The J gene is TRBJ2-3, the V gene TRBV11-2; the D gene is possibly TRBD2 (6 bases). This CDR3 has 18 residues. Germline V lookup: CDR1 SGHAT, CDR2 FQNNGV. Trimming shortened V by 5 bases and J by 2 bases, and 23 bases separated the two germline ends. As DNA, the CDR3 is TGTGCCAGCAGCCGCGGATTACCGGGAGTAGATCTCACAGATACGCAGTATTTT. Translated, it gives CASSRGLPGVDLTDTQYF.

This clone appeared many times. This chain uses TRBV12-3 or TRBV12-4 with TRBJ1-5; 9 nucleotides line up with TRBD1. The length of the CDR3 is 13 residues. V lost 5 bases and J lost 7; bases outside the gene matches: 3. The chain's CDR3 is CASSQDRGQPQHF. DNA of the CDR3: TGTGCCAGCAGTCAGGACAGGGGCCAGCCCCAGCATTTT.

This clone was observed many times. CDR3 region: CSARGLDSPLHF. The CDR3 bases are TGCAGTGCTAGAGGGCTGGACTCACCCCTCCACTTT. This chain uses TRBV20-1 with TRBJ1-6; D not certain. Germline lookup yields CDR1 DFQATT and CDR2 SNEGSKA (reference sequence). Trimming removed 1 base from V and 10 bases from J, with 8 bases in between. The CDR3 is made up of 12 amino acids.

This clone was seen ten or more times. The chain joins TRBV6-6 to TRBJ1-6; 7 bases line up with TRBD1. Germline V gene sequence: CDR1 MNHNY, CDR2 SVGAGI (reference sequence). The CDR3 loop spans 14 amino acids. With 2 bases clipped from V and 6 bases from J, the junction kept 1 base outside the gene matches. The CDR3 here is CASSYNRGNSPLHF. DNA for the CDR3: TGTGCCAGCAGTTACAACAGGGGTAATTCACCCCTCCACTTT.

This clone was seen repeatedly, ten times or more. The CDR3 is CASSRPDGSTEAFF. CDR3 in DNA: TGTGCCAGCAGCCGGCCGGACGGGTCAACTGAAGCTTTCTTT. The V call is TRBV2, the J call TRBJ1-1; D unclear. With 6 bases removed from V and 5 bases from J, the gap between germline ends came to 16 bases. The CDR3 runs to 14 residues. The V gene's germline CDR1 is SNHLY and CDR2 FYNNEI.

The chain joins TRBV20-1 to TRBJ2-1; D assignment may be TRBD1 or TRBD2 (5 bases each). Germline V lookup: CDR1 DFQATT, CDR2 SNEGSKA (reference sequence). The CDR3 totals 19 residues. V gave up 1 base and J gave up 7 bases, with 29 bases separating them. CDR3 in DNA: TGCAGTGCTAGAGGAATGGTTTGGACTGTCGGGGCGTCGTGGAATGAGCAGTTCTTC. Its translation: CSARGMVWTVGASWNEQFF.

Ten or more counts support this clone. The CDR3 is CASSGGLQETQYF. The CDR3, as DNA: TGTGCCAGCAGTGGGGGACTTCAAGAGACCCAGTACTTC. The V and J genes are TRBV2 and TRBJ2-5; tentative D call: TRBD2 (6 bases). Per germline, CDR1 SNHLY and CDR2 FYNNEI. Trimming cost V 4 bases and J 2 bases, with 8 bases left between them. The CDR3 loop spans 13 amino acids. Based on the CDR3 plus reference TRBV2 and TRBJ2-5, the full variable domain is EPEVTQTPSHQVTQMGQEVILRCVPISNHLYFYWYRQILGQKVEFLVSFYNNEISEKSEIFDDQFSVERPDGSNFTLKIRSTKLEDSAMYFCASSGGLQETQYFGPGTRLLVL.

This clone was picked up many times. The chain uses TRBV20-1 and TRBJ1-6; D is uncertain. Trimming left V 0 bases short and J 9 bases short, with 15 bases between. From germline, CDR1 is DFQATT and CDR2 SNEGSKA (reference sequence). This CDR3 has 15 amino acids. The CDR3: CSARDEVRRRSPLHF. The CDR3 DNA reads as TGCAGTGCTAGAGACGAAGTCCGAAGGCGTTCACCCCTCCACTTT.

This clone was counted only a few times. A much larger clone is a single base away; this may be a read error. The chain is built from TRBV15 and TRBJ2-2; D possibly corresponds to TRBD2 (5 bases). The CDR3 is 14 amino acids. Germline V CDR1 and CDR2: LNHNV, YYDKDF (reference sequence). This CDR3 is CATSSRVGTGEPFF. Written as DNA, the CDR3 is TGTGCCACCAGCTCCCGGGTGGGTACCGGGGAGCCGTTTTTT.

The sample holds many counts of this clone. The chain employs TRBV7-2 and TRBJ1-5; tentative D call: TRBD1 (6 bases). The CDR3 sequence is 15 residues long. Trimming shortened V by 0 bases and J by 3 bases, and 9 bases separated the two germline ends. Germline CDR1 is SGHTA and CDR2 is FQGNSA. Written as DNA, the CDR3 is TGTGCCAGCAGCTTAGCACAGGGATACAATCAGCCCCAGCATTTT. Its translation: CASSLAQGYNQPQHF.

This clone was detected ten times or more. V gene TRBV12-3 or TRBV12-4 combines with J gene TRBJ2-3; a weak D match, TRBD1 (5 bases). V was clipped by 5 bases and J by 9 bases, with 15 bases between them. The CDR3 extends over 13 amino acids. CDR3 residues: CASSDRRLGTQYF. CDR3 bases: TGTGCCAGCAGTGACAGAAGATTGGGAACGCAGTATTTT.

This clone occurred many times. The rearrangement uses TRBV24-1 and TRBJ1-2; the match to TRBD1 covers 9 bases. Losses at the gene ends were 5 bases for V and 4 bases for J; bases not matched to a gene: 13. The CDR3 runs 17 residues. The germline V gene has CDR1 KGHDR and CDR2 SFDVKD. CDR3: CATSAATGGAAGYGYTF. Written as DNA, the CDR3 is TGTGCCACCAGTGCGGCTACAGGGGGCGCGGCTGGCTATGGCTACACCTTC.

This clone showed up many times. The genes are TRBV20-1 and TRBJ2-1; 16 nucleotides agree with TRBD2. The CDR3 has 16 amino acids. Germline CDR1 is DFQATT and CDR2 is SNEGSKA (reference sequence). The V and J ends lost 6 bases and 12 bases, in that order; junction bases with no gene match: 14. CDR3 protein: CSADGTSGRAPVGQFF. Here the CDR3 DNA reads TGCAGTGCAGACGGGACTAGCGGGAGGGCCCCGGTGGGGCAGTTCTTC.

This clone was counted ten times or more. The genes are TRBV10-3 and TRBJ2-2; 14 bases are shared with TRBD2. Germline-derived CDR1 and CDR2 are ENHRY and SYGVKD. The trim removed 5 bases at V and 5 bases at J, leaving 4 bases unmatched. The CDR3 is 16 amino acids. The CDR3 loop is CAISSTSGRATGELFF. The CDR3 DNA sequence: TGTGCCATCAGTTCGACTAGCGGGAGGGCAACCGGGGAGCTGTTTTTT.

The V and J genes are TRBV28 and TRBJ1-6; 8 bases are shared with TRBD1. This CDR3 contains 16 residues. Germline assignment: CDR1 MDHEN and CDR2 SYDVKM. J was trimmed by 12 bases and V by 8 bases; bases with no gene match: 18. The CDR3 DNA sequence: TGTGCCAGCGGTTCCCGACTAGGACAGGGTTCATTACCCCTCCACTTT. Its translation: CASGSRLGQGSLPLHF.